This TCR beta chain was sequenced in a study of control samples from healthy donors and cancer patients. Only in-frame clones appear in the TCRdb table, and some are missing; sequencing was by immunoSEQ multiplex PCR. The sample lists roughly 170,000 clones; roughly 93% were seen once. J lost 4 bases, V lost 9 bases, and 3 bases had no gene match. CDR3 size: 12 residues. Germline loops: CDR1 LNHNV, CDR2 YYDKDF (reference sequence). The chain joins TRBV15 to TRBJ1-3; 7 nucleotides line up with TRBD1. This sequence was found in a woman between 55 and 75 years old in good health. The source material was blood. The CDR3 spells CATRGQGNTIYF. The CDR3 coding sequence is TGTGCCACTAGGGGACAGGGAAACACCATATATTTT.